This T cell receptor beta chain was captured by sequencing in a study of identical twins. Details on this clonotype: Possible read error: a much larger clone is one base away.

TCRdb reprocessed the 5' RACE reads via MiXCR and lists one record per CDR3 protein. Altogether 500,000 to 650,000 distinct CDR3 sequences are present, roughly 6.6% being singletons, with the ten largest covering 1.5% to 2%. The same specimen was also included in a second study, on yellow fever vaccine responses in identical twins.

The origin of this receptor is a woman aged 18-30 years in good health. The sample consisted of PBMCs.

CDR3 in amino acids: CGVDPGGAGNIQYF. DNA of the CDR3: TGCGGCGTTGATCCGGGAGGGGCGGGAAACATTCAGTACTTC. The gene calls are TRBV29-1 and TRBJ2-4; 8 positions agree with TRBD2. Per the germline V gene, CDR1 is SQVTM and CDR2 is ANQGSEA. The CDR3 spans 14 residues.